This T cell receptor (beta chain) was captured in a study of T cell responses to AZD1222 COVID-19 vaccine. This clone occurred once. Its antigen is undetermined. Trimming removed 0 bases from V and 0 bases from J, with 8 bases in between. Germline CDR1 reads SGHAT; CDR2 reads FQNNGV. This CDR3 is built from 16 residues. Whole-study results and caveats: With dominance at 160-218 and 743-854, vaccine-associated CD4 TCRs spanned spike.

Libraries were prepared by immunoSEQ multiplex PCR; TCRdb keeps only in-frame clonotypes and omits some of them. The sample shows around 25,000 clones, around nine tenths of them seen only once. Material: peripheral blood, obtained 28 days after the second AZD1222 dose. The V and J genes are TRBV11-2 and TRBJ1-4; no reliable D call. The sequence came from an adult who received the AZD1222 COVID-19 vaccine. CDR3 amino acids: CASSLDRSTTNEKLFF. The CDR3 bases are TGTGCCAGCAGCTTAGATCGAAGCACAACTAATGAAAAACTGTTTTTT.